This T cell receptor beta chain was profiled in a study of blood T cell repertoires in COVID-19. Overall study context: The analysed material was cDNA or gDNA that came from T cells, B-cell-depleted T cells, or PBMCs.

In the original processing: By means of reference gene primer amplification, nucleated cell counts were estimated. Profiled with immunoSEQ multiplex PCR; TCRdb holds only in-frame clones, not every one. V and J calls and clone size are as listed in that table; D and trimming were resolved from the DNA. The sample lists over 110,000 clones, approximately 80% occurring once. The clonotype was recovered from a woman aged 55-70 years with acute or convalescent COVID-19. Sequenced sample: peripheral blood.

The CDR3 sequence is CASSLGTGPYEQYF. The DNA of the CDR3 is TGTGCCAGCAGCTTGGGGACAGGGCCCTACGAGCAGTACTTC. V is TRBV27 and J is TRBJ2-7, with TRBD1 matching over 9 bases. Germline V CDR1 and CDR2: MNHEY, SMNVEV (reference sequence). The V and J ends lost 6 bases and 2 bases, in that order; junction bases with no gene match: 5. The CDR3 length is 14 residues.